This T cell receptor beta chain was recovered during a study of T cells in Graves' hyperthyroidism and ophthalmopathy. Template material for amplifying TCR beta CDR3 regions consisted of RNA transcripts. Researchers ran a first-round RT-PCR on the TCR CDR3 using the HTBI primer set. Via MiXCR, TCRdb re-called the multiplex PCR reads, giving one row per CDR3 protein. The data show about 740,000 distinct CDR3 sequences, with about 15% seen just once and roughly a tenth held by the top ten. Study conclusions and caveats: Ophthalmopathy, as predicted by the model, came a median about seven months after the prediction.

Germline V gene sequence: CDR1 SGHVS, CDR2 FNYEAQ. The V end was cut by 0 bases, the J end by 13 bases, with 13 bases between. CDR3 length equals 14 residues. Among the patients, aged 18 to 65, hyperthyroidism was newly diagnosed and had lasted under 2 months. Investigators excluded patients with uncontrolled infection, other autoimmune disease, pregnancy or lactation. This clonotype has at least ten counts. Its target is unknown. The chain carries TRBV7-6 and TRBJ1-6; possibly TRBD1 for D (5 bases). This TCR was recovered from a young woman with Graves' hyperthyroidism. The material sequenced was blood. The CDR3, as DNA: TGTGCCAGCAGCTTAGCGGCGGAGGGGACGCCCCTCCACTTT. Translating it yields CASSLAAEGTPLHF.